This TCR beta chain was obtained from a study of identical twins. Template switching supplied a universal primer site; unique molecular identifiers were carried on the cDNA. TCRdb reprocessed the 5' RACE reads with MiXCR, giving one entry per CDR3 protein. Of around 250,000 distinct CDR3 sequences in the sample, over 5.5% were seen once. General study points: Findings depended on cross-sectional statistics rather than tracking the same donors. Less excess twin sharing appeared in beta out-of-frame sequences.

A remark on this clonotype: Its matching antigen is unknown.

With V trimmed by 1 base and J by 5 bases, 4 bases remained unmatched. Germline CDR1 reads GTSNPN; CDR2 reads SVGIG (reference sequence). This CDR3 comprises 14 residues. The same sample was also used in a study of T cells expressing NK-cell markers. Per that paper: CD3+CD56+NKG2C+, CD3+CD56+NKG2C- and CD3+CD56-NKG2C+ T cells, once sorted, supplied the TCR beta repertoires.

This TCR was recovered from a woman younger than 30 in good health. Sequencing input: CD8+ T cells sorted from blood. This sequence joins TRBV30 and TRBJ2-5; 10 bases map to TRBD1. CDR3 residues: CAWSAGQGSETQYF. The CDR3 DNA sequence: TGTGCCTGGAGTGCGGGACAGGGGTCGGAGACCCAGTACTTC. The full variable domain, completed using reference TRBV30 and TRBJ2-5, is SQTIHQWPATLVQPVGSPLSLECTVEGTSNPNLYWYRQAAGRGLQLLFYSVGIGQISSEVPQNLSASRPQDRQFILSSKKLLLSDSGFYLCAWSAGQGSETQYFGPGTRLLVL.